This T cell receptor beta chain was documented in a study of T cells after yellow fever vaccination. Study details: Fractions low in cell number were prepared with SMART-Seq v4 Ultra Low Input.

The CDR3 contains 15 residues. V lost 4 bases to trimming and J lost 3 bases, with 13 bases between them. Germline CDR1 SGHRS, CDR2 YFSETQ. TCRdb re-derived calls from the 5' RACE reads in MiXCR, one entry per CDR3 protein. The table shows roughly 170,000 distinct CDR3 sequences, with roughly 6.4% occurring only once. The receptor was isolated from a young man who received the YFV17D yellow fever vaccine. The chain couples TRBV5-1 to TRBJ2-2; possibly TRBD1 or TRBD2 for D (5 bases each). The material sequenced was CD4+ T cells sorted from PBMCs, taken on the day of the first yellow fever vaccination. CDR3 sequence (DNA): TGCGCCAGCAGCGACCGGGACCCGGACACCGGGGAGCTGTTTTTT. Translation gives CASSDRDPDTGELFF.